This TCR beta chain was identified during a study of T-cell reconstitution after alpha-beta-depleted transplantation in children. This clonotype was counted only a few times. This CDR3 contains 17 residues. V was shortened by 6 bases and J by 0 bases, with 15 bases between the two germline ends. Germline V gives CDR1 LNHDA, CDR2 SQIVND (reference sequence). For TCRbeta, the library was prepared with unique molecular identifiers. A single record per CDR3 protein comes from TCRdb applying MiXCR to the PCR reads. The sample records about 400,000 distinct CDR3 sequences, about 20% being singletons. The TCR sequence derives from a human donor who donated a stem cell graft to a child with acute myeloid leukemia. The chain links TRBV19 to TRBJ2-6, with a tentative D call TRBD1 (5 bases). The starting material was PBMCs from the stem cell graft donor, obtained from the stem cell graft. In DNA form, the CDR3 reads TGTGCCAGTAGAACCCTGCAGGGCCTCTCTGGGGCCAACGTCCTGACTTTC. Its translation is CASRTLQGLSGANVLTF.